This T cell receptor beta chain comes out of a study of T cells in Graves' hyperthyroidism and ophthalmopathy (dated by TCRdb to about 2019). At the level of the whole study: Peripheral blood was sampled at the time of initial diagnosis, prior to any treatment. TCR V-J signatures able to tell the groups apart were searched for in a discovery cohort of 100 patients, of whom 40 to 45 had Graves' ophthalmopathy and around 58 had stable Graves' hyperthyroidism. Prospective prediction of ophthalmopathy was tested in an independent validation cohort of about 19 hyperthyroidism patients and 17 patients who later progressed to ophthalmopathy. For training and testing, the 80 to 100 patients in the discovery cohort were randomly divided in a 7:3 ratio. In several Graves' hyperthyroidism patients, the study also compared T-cell repertoires from thyroid tissue with T-cell repertoires from blood. After blood sampling, hyperthyroidism patients were treated with methimazole at a starting dose of 30 mg daily, and ophthalmopathy patients were treated with high-dose intravenous methylprednisolone. The paper reports TCR Vbeta CDR3 sequencing of roughly 140 peripheral blood samples: some 44 ophthalmopathy, 70 to 85 hyperthyroidism and around 17 progressor patients.

General conclusions and limits of the study: Ophthalmopathy was separated from stable hyperthyroidism by a 13 V-J signature model, with approximately 85% sensitivity and about 81% specificity obtained in cross-validation and 80%/75% obtained in testing. Blood samples also contained most of the expanded thyroid clonotypes (frequency above 0.001), which suggests that blood repertoires may reflect thyroid immune responses. No statistical method was used to fix the sample size in advance, and group allocation was not hidden from the investigators. In validation, the model predicted progression to ophthalmopathy a median of approximately 6.3 months before onset, with over 60% sensitivity and almost 75% specificity.

On this clonotype: Its antigen has not been determined. It has no much larger one-base neighbor in the sample; base qualities were not kept.

TCR beta CDR3 regions were amplified from RNA transcripts. The TCR CDR3 was subjected to a first round of RT-PCR using the HTBI primer set and the Qiagen OneStep RT-PCR kit. Libraries were constructed in a second round of multiplex PCR, after which size selection and purification were carried out. Sequencing of the libraries was done on an Illumina HiSeq2000 using paired-end 100 bp reads. In the original analysis: Raw data were processed with SOAPnuke, discarding reads with adapters, uncalled bases, mean Phred below 15, or no exact constant-primer or identifier match. COPE v1.2.5 was used to merge high-quality paired reads, and clonotypes were defined as unique nucleotide sequences. Clonotypes were aligned to IMGT TRBV, TRBD and TRBJ reference segments using MiTCR v1.1. The analysis included only V-J combinations with a frequency above 0.0001, which together covered more than 99% of the repertoires. The TCS score was defined as F50 (clonal expansion) divided by E x V (chaos), with BLOSUM62-based TCRdist calculated between CDR3 peptides within each V-J. Welch's t-statistics and random forest reduced around 520 V-J features to 13, which were used in a naive Bayes classifier (R e1071). Using fastp at Q25 and MiXCR, TCRdb reprocessed the public reads and kept productive beta chains. Each CDR3 protein gets just one entry, which takes the most common genes and DNA from the rows behind it. In this record, the V and J calls reflect TCRdb's handling and not the investigators' own analysis. This sample lists a few hundred thousand distinct CDR3 sequences; around a fifth were detected once. The ten largest make up 49% of the sample.

Its CDR3 holds 14 amino acids, cysteine through phenylalanine. CDR3 DNA only is kept here, 42 bases in frame from base 1. Per the germline V gene, MNHEY is the CDR1 and SVGEGT is the CDR2. Trimming removed 0 bases from V and 4 bases from J, leaving 10 bases between the germline ends. Moderately to severely active disease, a Clinical Activity Score of at least 3, a NOSPECS grade of at least 4, and a duration under 3 months were present in ophthalmopathy patients. Patients with uncontrolled infections, other autoimmune diseases, pregnancy or lactation were excluded. Diagnoses were based on clinical symptoms, serum thyroxine and TRAb, thyroid ultrasound and orbital computed tomography. PBMCs were isolated from 8 to 10 ml of fresh peripheral blood by Ficoll-Paque density gradient centrifugation. Total RNA was extracted using Trizol reagent, and RNA quality was assessed on an Agilent 2100 Bioanalyzer.

Sequenced sample: blood. The rearrangement joined TRBV6-2 or TRBV6-3 to TRBJ2-7; matching of 5 bases hints at TRBD2 as the D gene. The receptor's source is a woman aged 70-85 years with Graves' ophthalmopathy. The sequence in DNA is TGTGCCAGCAGTTACTCGCTGGGGAGTTACGAGCAGTACTTC. This sequence encodes CASSYSLGSYEQYF.